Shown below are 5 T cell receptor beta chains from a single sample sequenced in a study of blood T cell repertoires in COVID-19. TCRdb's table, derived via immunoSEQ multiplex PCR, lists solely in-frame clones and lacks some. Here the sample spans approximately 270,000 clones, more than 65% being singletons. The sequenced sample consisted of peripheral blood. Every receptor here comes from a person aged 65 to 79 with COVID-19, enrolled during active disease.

The CDR3 sequence is CASSPIPSQETQYF. DNA of the CDR3: TGTGCCAGCTCACCAATTCCCAGCCAAGAGACCCAGTACTTC. The rearrangement joins TRBV18 to TRBJ2-5; D gene unclear. The CDR3 length is 14 residues. From germline, CDR1 is KGHSH and CDR2 LQKENI. Trimming pared 2 bases from V and 1 base from J, leaving 8 bases between.

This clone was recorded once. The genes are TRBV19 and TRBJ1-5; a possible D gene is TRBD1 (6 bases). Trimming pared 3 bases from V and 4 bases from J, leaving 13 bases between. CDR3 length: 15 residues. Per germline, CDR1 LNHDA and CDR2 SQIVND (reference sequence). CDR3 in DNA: TGTGCCAGTAGTATTCTATGGACAGTTAATCAGCCCCAGCATTTT. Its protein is CASSILWTVNQPQHF.

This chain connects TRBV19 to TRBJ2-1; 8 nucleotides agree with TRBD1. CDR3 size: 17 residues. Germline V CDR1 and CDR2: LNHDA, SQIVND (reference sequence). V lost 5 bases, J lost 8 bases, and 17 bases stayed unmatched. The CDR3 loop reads CASSSQIVGQGWHEQFF. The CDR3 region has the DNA TGTGCCAGTAGTTCCCAAATAGTCGGACAGGGATGGCATGAGCAGTTCTTC.

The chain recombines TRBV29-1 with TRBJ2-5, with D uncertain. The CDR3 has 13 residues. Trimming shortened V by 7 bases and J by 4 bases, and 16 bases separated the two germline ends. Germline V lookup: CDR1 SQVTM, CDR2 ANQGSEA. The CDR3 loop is CSAMTWKGETQYF. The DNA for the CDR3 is TGCAGCGCCATGACTTGGAAAGGAGAGACCCAGTACTTC.

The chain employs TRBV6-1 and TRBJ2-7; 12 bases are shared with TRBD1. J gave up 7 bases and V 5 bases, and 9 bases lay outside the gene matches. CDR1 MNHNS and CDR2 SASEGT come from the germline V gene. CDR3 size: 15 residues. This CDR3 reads CASSHPGQGATEQYF. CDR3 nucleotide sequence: TGTGCCAGCAGTCACCCGGGACAGGGGGCGACGGAGCAGTACTTC.